Described below is a single T cell receptor beta chain sequence and its context. The record originates from a study of control samples from healthy donors and cancer patients. Clones were sequenced by immunoSEQ multiplex PCR, and TCRdb holds only the in-frame ones, with some missing. Of some 150,000 clones listed, roughly 95% were seen once; the top ten hold just over 1%. CDR3 size: 13 residues. In germline, CDR1 is SGHTA, CDR2 FQGNSA. The ends were cut back, 1 base at V and 6 bases at J, with 7 bases in the middle. Sequenced sample: blood. This rearrangement joins TRBV7-2 to TRBJ2-1; D is ambiguous. The receptor comes from a woman under 40 in good health. The chain's CDR3 is CASSLDRSNEQFF. CDR3 nucleotide sequence: TGTGCCAGCAGCTTAGACAGAAGCAATGAGCAGTTCTTC.